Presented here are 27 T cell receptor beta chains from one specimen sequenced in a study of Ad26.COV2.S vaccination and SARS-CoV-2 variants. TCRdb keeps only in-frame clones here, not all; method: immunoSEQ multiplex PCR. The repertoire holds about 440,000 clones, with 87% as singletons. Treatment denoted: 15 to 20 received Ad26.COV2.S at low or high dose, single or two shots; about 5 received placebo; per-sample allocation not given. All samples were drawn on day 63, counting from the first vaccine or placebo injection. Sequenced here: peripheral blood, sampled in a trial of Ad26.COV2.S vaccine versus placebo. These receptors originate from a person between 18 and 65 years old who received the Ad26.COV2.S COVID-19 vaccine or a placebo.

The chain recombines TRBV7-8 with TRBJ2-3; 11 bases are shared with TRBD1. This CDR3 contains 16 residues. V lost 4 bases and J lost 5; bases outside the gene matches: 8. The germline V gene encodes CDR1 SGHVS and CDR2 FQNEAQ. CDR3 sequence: CASSSRAGTGGDTQYF. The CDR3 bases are TGTGCCAGCAGCTCCCGGGCAGGGACAGGGGGAGATACGCAGTATTTT. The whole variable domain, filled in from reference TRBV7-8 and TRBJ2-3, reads GAGVSQSPRYKVAKRGQDVALRCDPISGHVSLFWYQQALGQGPEFLTYFQNEAQLDKSGLPSDRFFAERPEGSVSTLKIQRTQQEDSAVYLCASSSRAGTGGDTQYFGPGTRLTVL.

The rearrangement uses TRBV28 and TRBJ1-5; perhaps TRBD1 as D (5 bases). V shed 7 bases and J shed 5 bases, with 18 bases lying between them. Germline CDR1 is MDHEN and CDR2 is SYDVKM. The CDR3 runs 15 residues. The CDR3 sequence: CASKSGRARDQPQHF. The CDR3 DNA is TGTGCCAGCAAGTCGGGCAGGGCAAGGGATCAGCCCCAGCATTTT.

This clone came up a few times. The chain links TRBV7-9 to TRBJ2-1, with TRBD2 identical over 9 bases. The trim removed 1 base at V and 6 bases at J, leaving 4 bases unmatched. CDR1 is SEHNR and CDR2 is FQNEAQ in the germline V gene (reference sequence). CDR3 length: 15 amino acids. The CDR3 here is CASSLGAGGANEQFF. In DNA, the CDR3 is TGTGCCAGCAGCTTAGGAGCGGGAGGCGCCAATGAGCAGTTCTTC.

The chain's CDR3 is CASSIEARASGRASEQFF. The CDR3 coding sequence is TGTGCCAGTAGTATAGAGGCCCGGGCTAGCGGGAGGGCCAGTGAGCAGTTCTTC. The V gene is TRBV19, the J gene TRBJ2-1; 12 bases line up with TRBD2. Germline V gene sequence: CDR1 LNHDA, CDR2 SQIVND (reference sequence). Unmatched junction bases numbered 12, after V lost 0 bases and J lost 9 bases. The CDR3 spans 18 residues. The full variable domain, in which reference TRBV19 and TRBJ2-1 provide the parts outside the CDR3, is DGGITQSPKYLFRKEGQNVTLSCEQNLNHDAMYWYRQDPGQGLRLIYYSQIVNDFQKGDIAEGYSVSREKKESFPLTVTSAQKNPTAFYLCASSIEARASGRASEQFFGPGTRLTVL.

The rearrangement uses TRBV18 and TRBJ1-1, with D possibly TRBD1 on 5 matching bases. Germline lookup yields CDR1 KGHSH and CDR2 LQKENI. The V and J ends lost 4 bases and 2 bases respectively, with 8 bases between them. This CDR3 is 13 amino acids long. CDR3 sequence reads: CASSLDRNTEAFF. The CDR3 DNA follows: TGTGCCAGCTCACTAGACAGAAACACTGAAGCTTTCTTT.

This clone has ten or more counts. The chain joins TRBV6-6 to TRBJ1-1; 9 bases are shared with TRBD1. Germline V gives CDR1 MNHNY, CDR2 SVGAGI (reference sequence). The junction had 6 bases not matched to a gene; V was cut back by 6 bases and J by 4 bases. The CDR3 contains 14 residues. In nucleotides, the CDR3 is TGTGCCAGCAGACCACAGGGGGCGCTCACTGAAGCTTTCTTT. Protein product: CASRPQGALTEAFF.

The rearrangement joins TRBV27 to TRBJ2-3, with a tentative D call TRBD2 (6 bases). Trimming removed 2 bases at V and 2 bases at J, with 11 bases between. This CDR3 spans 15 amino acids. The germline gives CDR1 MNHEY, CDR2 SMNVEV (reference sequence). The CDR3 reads CASSLMGGNTDTQYF. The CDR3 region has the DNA TGTGCCAGCAGTTTAATGGGCGGGAACACAGATACGCAGTATTTT.

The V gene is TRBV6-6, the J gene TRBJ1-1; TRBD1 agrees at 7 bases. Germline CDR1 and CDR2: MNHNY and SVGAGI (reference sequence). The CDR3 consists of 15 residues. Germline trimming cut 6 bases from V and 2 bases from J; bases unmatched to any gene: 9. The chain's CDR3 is CASSSNRGGNTEAFF. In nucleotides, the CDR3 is TGTGCCAGCAGCAGCAACAGGGGCGGTAACACTGAAGCTTTCTTT.

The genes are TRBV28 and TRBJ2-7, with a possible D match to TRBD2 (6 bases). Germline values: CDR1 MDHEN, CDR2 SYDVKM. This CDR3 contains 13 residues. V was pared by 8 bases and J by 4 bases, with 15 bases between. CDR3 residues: CASGLGDFYEQYF. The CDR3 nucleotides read TGTGCCAGCGGCCTCGGGGACTTTTACGAGCAGTACTTC.

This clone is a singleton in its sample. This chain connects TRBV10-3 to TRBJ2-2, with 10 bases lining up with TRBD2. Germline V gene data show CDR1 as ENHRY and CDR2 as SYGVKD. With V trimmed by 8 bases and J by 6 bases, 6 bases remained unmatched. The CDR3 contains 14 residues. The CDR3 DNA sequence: TGTGCCATCCGAGAGCGGGAGGGCCCCGGGGAGCTGTTTTTT. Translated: CAIREREGPGELFF.

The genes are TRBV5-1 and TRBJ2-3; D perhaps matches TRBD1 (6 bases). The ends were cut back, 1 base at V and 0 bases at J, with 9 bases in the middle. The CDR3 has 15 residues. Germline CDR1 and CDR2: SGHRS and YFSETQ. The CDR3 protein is CASSLSTGSTDTQYF. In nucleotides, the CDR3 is TGCGCCAGCAGCTTGAGTACAGGGAGCACAGATACGCAGTATTTT.

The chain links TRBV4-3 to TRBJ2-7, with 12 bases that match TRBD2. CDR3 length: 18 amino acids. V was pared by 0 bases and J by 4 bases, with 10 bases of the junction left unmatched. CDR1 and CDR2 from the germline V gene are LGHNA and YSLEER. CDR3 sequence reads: CASSQELAGGLKRYEQYF. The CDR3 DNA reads TGCGCCAGCAGCCAAGAACTAGCGGGAGGCCTCAAACGGTACGAGCAGTACTTC.

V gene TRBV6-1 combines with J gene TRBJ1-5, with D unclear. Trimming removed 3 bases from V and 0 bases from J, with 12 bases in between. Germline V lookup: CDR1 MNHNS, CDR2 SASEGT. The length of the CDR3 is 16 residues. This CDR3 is CASSDLAGVSNQPQHF. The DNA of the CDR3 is TGTGCCAGCAGTGACTTGGCAGGCGTTAGCAATCAGCCCCAGCATTTT.

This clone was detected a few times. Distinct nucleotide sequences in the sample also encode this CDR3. For the CDR3, the DNA is TGTGCCAGCAGTTTGGACAGAGTTAATCAGCCCCAGCATTTT. This encodes CASSLDRVNQPQHF. The chain employs TRBV28 and TRBJ1-5, with D maybe TRBD1 (6 bases). This CDR3 has 14 amino acids. V shed 3 bases and J shed 4 bases, with 10 bases lying between them. CDR1 and CDR2 from the germline V gene are MDHEN and SYDVKM.

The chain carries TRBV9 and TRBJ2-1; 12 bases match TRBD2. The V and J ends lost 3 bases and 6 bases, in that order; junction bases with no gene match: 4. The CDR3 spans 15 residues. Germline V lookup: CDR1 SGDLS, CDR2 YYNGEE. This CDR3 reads CASSGGLAGSNEQFF. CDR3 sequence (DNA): TGTGCCAGCAGCGGGGGACTAGCGGGTAGCAATGAGCAGTTCTTC. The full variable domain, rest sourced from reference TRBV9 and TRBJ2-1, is DSGVTQTPKHLITATGQRVTLRCSPRSGDLSVYWYQQSLDQGLQFLIQYYNGEERAKGNILERFSAQQFPDLHSELNLSSLELGDSALYFCASSGGLAGSNEQFFGPGTRLTVL.

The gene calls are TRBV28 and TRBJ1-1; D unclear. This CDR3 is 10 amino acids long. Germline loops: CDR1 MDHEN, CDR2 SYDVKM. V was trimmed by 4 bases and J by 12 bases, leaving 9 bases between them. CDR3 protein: CASSSRGTFF. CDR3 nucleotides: TGTGCCAGCAGTTCCCGGGGTACTTTCTTT. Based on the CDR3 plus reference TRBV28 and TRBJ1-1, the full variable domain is DVKVTQSSRYLVKRTGEKVFLECVQDMDHENMFWYRQDPGLGLRLIYFSYDVKMKEKGDIPEGYSVSREKKERFSLILESASTNQTSMYLCASSSRGTFFGQGTRLTVV.

CDR3 nucleotides: TGTGCCAGCTCACCCCTTCAGGGCACTGAAGCTTTCTTT. Amino acid sequence: CASSPLQGTEAFF. The chain couples TRBV18 to TRBJ1-1; weak D call: TRBD1 (5 bases). The V gene lost 3 bases and the J gene lost 4 bases, with 9 bases spanning the gap. The germline V gene has CDR1 KGHSH and CDR2 LQKENI. This CDR3 contains 13 residues.

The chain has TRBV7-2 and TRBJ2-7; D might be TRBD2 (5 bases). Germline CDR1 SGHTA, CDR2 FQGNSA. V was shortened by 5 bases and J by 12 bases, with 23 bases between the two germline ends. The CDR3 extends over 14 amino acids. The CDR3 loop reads CASSPSPVEGAMYF. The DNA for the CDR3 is TGTGCCAGCAGCCCGTCCCCCGTTGAGGGAGCTATGTACTTC.

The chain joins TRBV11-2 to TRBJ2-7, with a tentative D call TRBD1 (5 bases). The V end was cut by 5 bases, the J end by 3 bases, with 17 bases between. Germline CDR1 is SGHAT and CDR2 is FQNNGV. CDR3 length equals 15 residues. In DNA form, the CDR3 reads TGTGCCAGCAGCCCACCCGACAGTTATCTCTACGAGCAGTACTTC. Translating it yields CASSPPDSYLYEQYF.

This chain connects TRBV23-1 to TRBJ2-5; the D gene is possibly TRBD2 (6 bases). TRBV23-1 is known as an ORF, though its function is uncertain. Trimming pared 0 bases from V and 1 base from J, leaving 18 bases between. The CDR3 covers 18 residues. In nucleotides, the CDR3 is TGCGCCAGCAGTCAATCGCAGACCAGGGAGGTCCCCCAAGAGACCCAGTACTTC. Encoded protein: CASSQSQTREVPQETQYF.

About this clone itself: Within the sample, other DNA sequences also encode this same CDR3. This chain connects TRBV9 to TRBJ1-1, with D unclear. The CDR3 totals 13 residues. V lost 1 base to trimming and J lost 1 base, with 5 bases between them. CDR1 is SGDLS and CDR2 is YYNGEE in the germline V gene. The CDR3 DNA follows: TGTGCCAGCAGCGTAAAGCCGAACACTGAAGCTTTCTTT. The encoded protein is CASSVKPNTEAFF. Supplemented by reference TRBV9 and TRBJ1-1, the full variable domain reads DSGVTQTPKHLITATGQRVTLRCSPRSGDLSVYWYQQSLDQGLQFLIQYYNGEERAKGNILERFSAQQFPDLHSELNLSSLELGDSALYFCASSVKPNTEAFFGQGTRLTVV.

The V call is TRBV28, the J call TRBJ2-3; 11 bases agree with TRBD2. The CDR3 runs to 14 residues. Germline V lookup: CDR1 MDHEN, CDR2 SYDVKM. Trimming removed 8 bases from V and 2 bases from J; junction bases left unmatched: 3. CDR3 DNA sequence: TGTGCCAGCCAACTAGCGGGAGCCACAGATACGCAGTATTTT. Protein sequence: CASQLAGATDTQYF.

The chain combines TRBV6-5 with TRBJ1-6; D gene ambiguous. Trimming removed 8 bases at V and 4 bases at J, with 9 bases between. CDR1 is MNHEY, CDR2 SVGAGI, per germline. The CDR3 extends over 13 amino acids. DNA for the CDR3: TGTGCCAGCTTAAGGGCGTATAATTCACCCCTCCACTTT. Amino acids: CASLRAYNSPLHF.

The DNA of the CDR3 is TGTGCCAGCAGCATGGACAGGGAATTATACGAGCAGTACTTC. This gives the protein CASSMDRELYEQYF. The chain joins TRBV5-4 to TRBJ2-7; 8 bases fit TRBD1. Germline trimming cut 4 bases from V and 4 bases from J; bases unmatched to any gene: 7. The germline V gene has CDR1 SGHNT and CDR2 YYREEE (reference sequence). CDR3 length: 14 amino acids.

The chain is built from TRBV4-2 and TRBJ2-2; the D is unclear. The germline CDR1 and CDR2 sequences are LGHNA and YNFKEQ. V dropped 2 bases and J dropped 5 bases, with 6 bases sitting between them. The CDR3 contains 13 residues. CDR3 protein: CASSQPATGELFF. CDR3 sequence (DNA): TGTGCCAGCAGCCAACCCGCGACCGGGGAGCTGTTTTTT.

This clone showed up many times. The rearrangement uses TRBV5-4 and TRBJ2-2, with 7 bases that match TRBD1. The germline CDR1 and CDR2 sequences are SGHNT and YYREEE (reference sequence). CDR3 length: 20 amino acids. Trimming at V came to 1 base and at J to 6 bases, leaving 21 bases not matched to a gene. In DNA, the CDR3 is TGTGCCAGCAGCTTGAGTTTCCAGTTCAGGACAGGAAGGGAATCCGGGGAGCTGTTTTTT. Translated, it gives CASSLSFQFRTGRESGELFF.

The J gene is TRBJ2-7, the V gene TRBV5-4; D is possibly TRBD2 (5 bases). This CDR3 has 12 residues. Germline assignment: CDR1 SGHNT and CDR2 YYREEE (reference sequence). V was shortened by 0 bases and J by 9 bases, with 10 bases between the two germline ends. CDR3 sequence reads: CASSLDADSQYF. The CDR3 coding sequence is TGTGCCAGCAGCTTGGACGCGGACTCGCAGTACTTC. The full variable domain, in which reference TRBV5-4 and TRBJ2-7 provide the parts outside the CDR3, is ETGVTQSPTHLIKTRGQQVTLRCSSQSGHNTVSWYQQALGQGPQFIFQYYREEENGRGNFPPRFSGLQFPNYSSELNVNALELDDSALYLCASSLDADSQYFGPGTRLTVT.